The text below deals with one T cell receptor beta chain. No antigen is known for it. V lost 6 bases to trimming and J lost 1 base, with 13 bases between them. Germline V gene lookup returns CDR1 MNHNS and CDR2 SASEGT. This CDR3 is built from 14 residues. The record originates from a study of cytomegalovirus exposure and HLA in healthy donors. The study's findings and limits: In a later analysis, CMV-associated beta chains were mostly HLA-associated, it appeared. Accurate predictions that matched the HLA-A and HLA-B alleles of most subjects were reportedly made from TCR beta sequences. In a later analysis, an Asian-associated ancestry cluster reportedly showed fewer N-insertions than the approximately 670-donor mean.

The primer mix had 60 Vbeta and 13 Jbeta primers. Sequencing was performed with immunoSEQ multiplex PCR; in TCRdb, only in-frame clones are kept and a portion is missing. The sample has about 130,000 clones, about 84% seen once; the top ten hold 3.5% to 4%. V and J are TRBV6-1 and TRBJ2-7; D may be TRBD1 (5 bases). The source material was PBMCs. This receptor was taken from a man younger than 30 in good health and CMV-seropositive. The CDR3 region is CASRDYRRSYEQYF. The CDR3, as DNA: TGTGCCAGCAGGGATTACAGGAGATCCTACGAGCAGTACTTC.